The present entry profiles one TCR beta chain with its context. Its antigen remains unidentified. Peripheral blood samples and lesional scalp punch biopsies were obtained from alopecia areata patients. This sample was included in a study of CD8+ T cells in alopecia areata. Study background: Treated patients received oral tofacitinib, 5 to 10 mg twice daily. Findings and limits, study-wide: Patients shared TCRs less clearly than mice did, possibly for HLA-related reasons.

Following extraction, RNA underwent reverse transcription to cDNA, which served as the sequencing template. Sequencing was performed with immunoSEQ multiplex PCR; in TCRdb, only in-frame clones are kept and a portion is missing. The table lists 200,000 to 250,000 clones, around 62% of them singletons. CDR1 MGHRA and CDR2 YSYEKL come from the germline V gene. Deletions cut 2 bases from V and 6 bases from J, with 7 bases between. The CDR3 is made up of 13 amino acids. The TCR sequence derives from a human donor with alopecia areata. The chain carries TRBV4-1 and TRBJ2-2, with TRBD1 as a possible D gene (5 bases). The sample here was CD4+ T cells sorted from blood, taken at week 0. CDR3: CASSQQGSGELFF. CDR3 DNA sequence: TGCGCCAGCAGCCAACAGGGATCCGGGGAGCTGTTTTTT.